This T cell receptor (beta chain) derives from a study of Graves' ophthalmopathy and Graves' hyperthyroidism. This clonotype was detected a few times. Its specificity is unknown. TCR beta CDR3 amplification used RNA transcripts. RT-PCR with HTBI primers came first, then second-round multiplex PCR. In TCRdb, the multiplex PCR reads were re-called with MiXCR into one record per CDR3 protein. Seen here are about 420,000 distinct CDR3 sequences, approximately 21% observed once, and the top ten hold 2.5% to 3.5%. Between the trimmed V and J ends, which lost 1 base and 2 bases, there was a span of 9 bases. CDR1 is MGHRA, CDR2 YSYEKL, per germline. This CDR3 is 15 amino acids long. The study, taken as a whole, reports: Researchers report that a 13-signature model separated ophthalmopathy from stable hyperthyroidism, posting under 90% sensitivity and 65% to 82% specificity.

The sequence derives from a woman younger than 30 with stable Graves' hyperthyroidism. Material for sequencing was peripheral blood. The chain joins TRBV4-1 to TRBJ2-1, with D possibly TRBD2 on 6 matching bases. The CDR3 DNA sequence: TGCGCCAGCAGCCAAGTAGCGGTCCCCTACAATGAGCAGTTCTTC. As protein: CASSQVAVPYNEQFF.